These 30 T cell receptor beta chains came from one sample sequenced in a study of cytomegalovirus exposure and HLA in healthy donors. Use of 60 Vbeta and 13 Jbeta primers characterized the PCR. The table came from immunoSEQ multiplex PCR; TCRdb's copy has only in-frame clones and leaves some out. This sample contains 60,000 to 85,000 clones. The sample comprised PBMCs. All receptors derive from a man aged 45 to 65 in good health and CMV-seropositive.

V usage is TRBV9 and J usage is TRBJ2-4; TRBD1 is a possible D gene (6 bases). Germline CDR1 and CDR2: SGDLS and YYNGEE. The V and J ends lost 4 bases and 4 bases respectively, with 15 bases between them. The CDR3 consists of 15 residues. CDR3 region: CASSPRGQLKNIQYF. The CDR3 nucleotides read TGTGCCAGCAGCCCCCGAGGACAGCTGAAAAACATTCAGTACTTC.

The CDR3 bases are TGTGCCAGCAGGACAGAGAGCACAGATACGCAGTATTTT. Translated, it gives CASRTESTDTQYF. The gene calls are TRBV6-1 and TRBJ2-3, with a tentative D call TRBD1 (5 bases). Germline V gene data show CDR1 as MNHNS and CDR2 as SASEGT. Between the trimmed V and J ends, which lost 6 bases and 0 bases, there was a span of 7 bases. The CDR3 length is 13 residues.

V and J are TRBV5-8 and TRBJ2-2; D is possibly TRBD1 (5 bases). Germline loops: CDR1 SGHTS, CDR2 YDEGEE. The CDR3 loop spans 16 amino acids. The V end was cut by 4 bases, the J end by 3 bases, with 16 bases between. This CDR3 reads CASSPDTRIDTGELFF. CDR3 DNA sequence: TGTGCCAGCAGCCCGGACACTCGAATAGACACCGGGGAGCTGTTTTTT.

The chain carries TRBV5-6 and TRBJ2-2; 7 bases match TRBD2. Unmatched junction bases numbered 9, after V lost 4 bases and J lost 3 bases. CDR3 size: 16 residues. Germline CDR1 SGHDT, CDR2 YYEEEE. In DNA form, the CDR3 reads TGTGCCAGCAGCCCTATGCGGGGAGGGGACACCGGGGAGCTGTTTTTT. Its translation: CASSPMRGGDTGELFF.

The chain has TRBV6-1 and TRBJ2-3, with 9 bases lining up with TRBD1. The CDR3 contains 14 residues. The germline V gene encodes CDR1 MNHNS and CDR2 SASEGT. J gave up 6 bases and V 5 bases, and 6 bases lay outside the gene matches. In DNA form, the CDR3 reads TGTGCCAGCAGTTCACAGACAGGGGGGGATACGCAGTATTTT. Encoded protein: CASSSQTGGDTQYF.

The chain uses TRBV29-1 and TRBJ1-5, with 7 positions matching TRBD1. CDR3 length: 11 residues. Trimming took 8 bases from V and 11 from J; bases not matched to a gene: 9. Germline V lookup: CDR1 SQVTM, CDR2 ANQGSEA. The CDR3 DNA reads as TGCAGCCCATCTGACAGGGAGGCCCAGCATTTT. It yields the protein CSPSDREAQHF.

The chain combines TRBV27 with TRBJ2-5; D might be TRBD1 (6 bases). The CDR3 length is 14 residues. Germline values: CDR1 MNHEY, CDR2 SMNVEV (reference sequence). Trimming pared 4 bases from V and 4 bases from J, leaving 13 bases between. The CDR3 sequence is CASSSLPGVETQYF. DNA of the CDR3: TGTGCCAGCAGTTCTCTCCCAGGGGTAGAGACCCAGTACTTC.

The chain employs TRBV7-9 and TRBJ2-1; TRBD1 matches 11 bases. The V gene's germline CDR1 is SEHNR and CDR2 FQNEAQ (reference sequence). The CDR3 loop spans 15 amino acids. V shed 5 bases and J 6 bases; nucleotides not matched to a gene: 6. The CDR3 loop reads CASSPRDRGGNEQFF. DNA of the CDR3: TGTGCCAGCAGCCCCCGGGACAGGGGGGGCAATGAGCAGTTCTTC.

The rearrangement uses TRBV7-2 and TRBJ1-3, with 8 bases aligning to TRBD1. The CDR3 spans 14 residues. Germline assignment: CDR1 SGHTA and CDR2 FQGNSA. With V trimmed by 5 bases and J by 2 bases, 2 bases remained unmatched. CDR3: CASSPQGAGNTIYF. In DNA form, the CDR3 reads TGTGCCAGCAGCCCACAGGGGGCTGGAAACACCATATATTTT.

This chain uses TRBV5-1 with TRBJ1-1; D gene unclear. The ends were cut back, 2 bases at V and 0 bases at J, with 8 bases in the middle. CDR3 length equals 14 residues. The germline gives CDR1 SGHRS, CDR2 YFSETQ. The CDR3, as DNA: TGCGCCAGCAGCTTTGCAGGTATGAACACTGAAGCTTTCTTT. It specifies CASSFAGMNTEAFF.

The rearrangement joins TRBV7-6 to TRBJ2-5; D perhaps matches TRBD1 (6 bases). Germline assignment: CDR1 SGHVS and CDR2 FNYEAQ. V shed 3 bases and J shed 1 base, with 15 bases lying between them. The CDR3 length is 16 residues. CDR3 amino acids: CASSLRQAMPQETQYF. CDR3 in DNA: TGTGCCAGCAGCTTGCGACAGGCGATGCCCCAAGAGACCCAGTACTTC.

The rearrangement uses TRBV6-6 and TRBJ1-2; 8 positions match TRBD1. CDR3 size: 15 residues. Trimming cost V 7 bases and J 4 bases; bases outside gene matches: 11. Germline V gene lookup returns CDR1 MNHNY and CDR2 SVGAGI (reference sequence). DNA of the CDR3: TGTGCCAGCATTCCCCAGGGGGCGCCAGGCTATGGCTACACCTTC. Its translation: CASIPQGAPGYGYTF.

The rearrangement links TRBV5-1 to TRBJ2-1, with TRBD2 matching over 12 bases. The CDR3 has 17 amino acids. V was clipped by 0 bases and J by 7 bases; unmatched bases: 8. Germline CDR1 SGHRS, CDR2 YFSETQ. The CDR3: CASSLVLAGGPKNEQFF. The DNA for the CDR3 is TGCGCCAGCAGCTTGGTTCTAGCGGGAGGGCCGAAGAATGAGCAGTTCTTC. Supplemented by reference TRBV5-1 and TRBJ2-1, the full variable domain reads KAGVTQTPRYLIKTRGQQVTLSCSPISGHRSVSWYQQTPGQGLQFLFEYFSETQRNKGNFPGRFSGRQFSNSRSEMNVSTLELGDSALYLCASSLVLAGGPKNEQFFGPGTRLTVL.

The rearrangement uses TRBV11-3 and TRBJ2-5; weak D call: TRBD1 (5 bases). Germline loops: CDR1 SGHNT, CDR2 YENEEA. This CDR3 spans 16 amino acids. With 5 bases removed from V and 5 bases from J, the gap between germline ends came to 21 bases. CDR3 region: CASSVKGSAHTETQYF. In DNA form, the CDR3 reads TGTGCCAGCAGCGTGAAGGGGTCGGCGCATACGGAGACCCAGTACTTC.

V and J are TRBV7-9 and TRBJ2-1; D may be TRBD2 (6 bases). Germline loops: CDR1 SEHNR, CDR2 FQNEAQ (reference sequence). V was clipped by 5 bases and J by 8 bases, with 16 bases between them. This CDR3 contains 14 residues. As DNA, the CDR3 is TGTGCCAGCAGCCCGCGGGTCCTAGCGCATGAGCAGTTCTTC. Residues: CASSPRVLAHEQFF.

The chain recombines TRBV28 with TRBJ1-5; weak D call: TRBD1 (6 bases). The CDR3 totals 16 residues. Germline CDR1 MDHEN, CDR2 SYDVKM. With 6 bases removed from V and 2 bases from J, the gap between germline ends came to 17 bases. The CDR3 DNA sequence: TGTGCCAGCAGGTCGCTAGGGGGTTCTGGCAATCAGCCCCAGCATTTT. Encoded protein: CASRSLGGSGNQPQHF. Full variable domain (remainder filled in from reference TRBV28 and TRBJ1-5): DVKVTQSSRYLVKRTGEKVFLECVQDMDHENMFWYRQDPGLGLRLIYFSYDVKMKEKGDIPEGYSVSREKKERFSLILESASTNQTSMYLCASRSLGGSGNQPQHFGDGTRLSIL.

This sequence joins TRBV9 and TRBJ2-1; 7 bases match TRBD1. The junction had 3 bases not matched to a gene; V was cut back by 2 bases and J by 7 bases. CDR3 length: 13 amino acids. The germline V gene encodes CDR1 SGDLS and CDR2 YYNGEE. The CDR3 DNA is TGTGCCAGCAGCGTTGGGACAGTTAATGAGCAGTTCTTC. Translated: CASSVGTVNEQFF. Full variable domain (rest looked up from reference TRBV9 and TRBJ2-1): DSGVTQTPKHLITATGQRVTLRCSPRSGDLSVYWYQQSLDQGLQFLIQYYNGEERAKGNILERFSAQQFPDLHSELNLSSLELGDSALYFCASSVGTVNEQFFGPGTRLTVL.

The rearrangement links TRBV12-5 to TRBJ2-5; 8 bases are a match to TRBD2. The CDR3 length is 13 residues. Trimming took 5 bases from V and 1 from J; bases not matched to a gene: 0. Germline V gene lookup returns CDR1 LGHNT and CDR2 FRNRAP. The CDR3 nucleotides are TGTGCTAGTGGTACTAGCGGCCAAGAGACCCAGTACTTC. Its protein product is CASGTSGQETQYF.

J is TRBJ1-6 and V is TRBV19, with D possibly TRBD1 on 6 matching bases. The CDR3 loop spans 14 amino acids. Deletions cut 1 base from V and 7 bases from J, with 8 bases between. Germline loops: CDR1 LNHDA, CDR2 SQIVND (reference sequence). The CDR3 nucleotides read TGTGCCAGTAGTATAGTCGGACAGAATTCACCCCTCCACTTT. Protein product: CASSIVGQNSPLHF.

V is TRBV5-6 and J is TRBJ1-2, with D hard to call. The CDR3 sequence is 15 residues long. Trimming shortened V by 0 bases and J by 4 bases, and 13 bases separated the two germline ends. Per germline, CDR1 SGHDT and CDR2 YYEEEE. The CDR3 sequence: CASSLAFAESYGYTF. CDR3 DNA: TGTGCCAGCAGCTTGGCATTTGCGGAGAGCTATGGCTACACCTTC.

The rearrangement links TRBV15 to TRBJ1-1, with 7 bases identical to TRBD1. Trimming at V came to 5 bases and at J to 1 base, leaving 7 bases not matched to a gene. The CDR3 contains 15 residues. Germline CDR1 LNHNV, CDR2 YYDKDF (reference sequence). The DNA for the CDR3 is TGTGCCACCAGCCCCGAGGGGGCCGAGAACACTGAAGCTTTCTTT. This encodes CATSPEGAENTEAFF.

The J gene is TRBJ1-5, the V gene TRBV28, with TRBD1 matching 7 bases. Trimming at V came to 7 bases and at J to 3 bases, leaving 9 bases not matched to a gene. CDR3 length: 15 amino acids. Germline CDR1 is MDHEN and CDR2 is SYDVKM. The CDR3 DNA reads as TGTGCCAGCAAGGTATTGGACAGGTTCAATCAGCCCCAGCATTTT. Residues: CASKVLDRFNQPQHF.

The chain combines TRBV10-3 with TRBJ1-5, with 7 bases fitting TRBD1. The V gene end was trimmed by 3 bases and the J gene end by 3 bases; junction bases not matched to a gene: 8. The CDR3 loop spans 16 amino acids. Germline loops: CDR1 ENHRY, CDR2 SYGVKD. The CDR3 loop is CAISDKGTALNQPQHF. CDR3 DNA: TGTGCCATCAGTGATAAGGGGACAGCCCTCAATCAGCCCCAGCATTTT.

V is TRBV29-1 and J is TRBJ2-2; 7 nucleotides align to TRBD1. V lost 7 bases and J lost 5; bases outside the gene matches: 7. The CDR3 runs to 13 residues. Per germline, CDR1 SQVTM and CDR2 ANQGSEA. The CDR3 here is CSAPDRVTGELFF. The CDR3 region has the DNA TGCAGCGCCCCTGACAGGGTAACCGGGGAGCTGTTTTTT.

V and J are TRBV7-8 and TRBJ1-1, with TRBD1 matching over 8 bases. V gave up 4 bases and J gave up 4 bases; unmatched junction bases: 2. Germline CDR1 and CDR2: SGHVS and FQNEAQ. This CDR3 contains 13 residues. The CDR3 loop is CASSYGQGTEAFF. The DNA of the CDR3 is TGTGCCAGCAGCTATGGACAGGGCACTGAAGCTTTCTTT.

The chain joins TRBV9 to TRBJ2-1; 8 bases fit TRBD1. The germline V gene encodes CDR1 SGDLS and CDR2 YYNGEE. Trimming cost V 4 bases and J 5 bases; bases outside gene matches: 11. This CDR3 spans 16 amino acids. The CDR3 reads CASSPFPGQANNEQFF. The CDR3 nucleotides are TGTGCCAGCAGCCCCTTCCCGGGACAGGCAAACAATGAGCAGTTCTTC.

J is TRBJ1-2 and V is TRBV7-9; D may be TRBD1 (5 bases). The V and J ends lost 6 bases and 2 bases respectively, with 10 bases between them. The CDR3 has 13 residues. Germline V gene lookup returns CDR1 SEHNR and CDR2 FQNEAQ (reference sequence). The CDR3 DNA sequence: TGTGCCAGCAGGCCACAGGTGAACTATGGCTACACCTTC. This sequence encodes CASRPQVNYGYTF.

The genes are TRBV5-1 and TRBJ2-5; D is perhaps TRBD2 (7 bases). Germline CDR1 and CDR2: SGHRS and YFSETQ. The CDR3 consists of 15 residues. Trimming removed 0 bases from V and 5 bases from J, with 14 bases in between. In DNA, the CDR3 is TGCGCCAGCAGCTTGGCCCAAAGGGGGGGGGAGACCCAGTACTTC. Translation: CASSLAQRGGETQYF.

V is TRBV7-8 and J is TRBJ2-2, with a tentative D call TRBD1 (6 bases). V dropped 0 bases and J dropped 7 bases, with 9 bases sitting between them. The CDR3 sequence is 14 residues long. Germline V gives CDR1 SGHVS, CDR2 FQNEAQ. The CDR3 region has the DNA TGTGCCAGCAGCTTAGCCAGGGGTGACGGGGAGCTGTTTTTT. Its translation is CASSLARGDGELFF.

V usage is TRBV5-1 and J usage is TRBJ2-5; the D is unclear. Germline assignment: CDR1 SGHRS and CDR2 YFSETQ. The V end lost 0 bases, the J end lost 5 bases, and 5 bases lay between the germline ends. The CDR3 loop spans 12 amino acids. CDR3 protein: CASSLELETQYF. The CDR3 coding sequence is TGCGCCAGCAGCTTGGAGCTGGAGACCCAGTACTTC.